The clone carrying this T cell receptor (beta chain) was seen only once. Its target is not known. Vbeta (60) and Jbeta (13) primers were used in the PCR. The data were produced by immunoSEQ multiplex PCR, yet TCRdb's version contains in-frame clones alone and is incomplete. The sample lists fewer than 200,000 clones; 60% to 80% were seen once. The data stem from a study of cytomegalovirus exposure and HLA in healthy donors. Study summary: A preliminary data release comprised tens of millions of unique TCRs obtained from HLA-typed donors. Study results and caveats: Later analysis showed TCR association rates varying by HLA locus, highest for DRB1 and lowest for HLA-C.

CDR1 and CDR2 (germline): MNHNS, SASEGT. The V and J ends lost 8 bases and 2 bases respectively, with 15 bases between them. CDR3 size: 14 residues. The clonotype comes from a man aged 55-75 years in good health and CMV-seronegative. The chain combines TRBV6-1 with TRBJ1-1; a weak D match, TRBD1 (5 bases). The specimen was PBMCs. CDR3 nucleotide sequence: TGTGCCAGCCGAACAACAGGAAGAAACACTGAAGCTTTCTTT. It specifies CASRTTGRNTEAFF.